This T cell receptor beta chain was retrieved from a study of CD8 T cells in ankylosing spondylitis (dated by TCRdb to about 2017). Background on the whole study: T cell receptor beta repertoires were profiled in healthy donors and ankylosing spondylitis patients so that disease-linked TCR variants could be found. The whole study cohort included 90 to 120 healthy donors and 25 ankylosing spondylitis patients. Samples of peripheral blood were taken, and for ankylosing spondylitis patients, synovial fluid was collected as well.

Including the terminal cysteine and phenylalanine, the CDR3 comprises 14 residues. CDR3 DNA only is kept here, 42 bases in frame from base 1. The germline V gene supplies CDR1 MNHEY and CDR2 SVGEGT. Germline trimming amounts to 10 bases on V and 0 bases on J, with 7 as the count of junction bases outside the gene matches. The sequencing machine was an Illumina HiSeq 2500. Quantitative 5'-RACE with molecular barcodes was the method used to prepare the TCR beta libraries. In the original analysis: To identify disease-linked TCR variants, a new computational method was used, one built on a probabilistic model of VDJ rearrangement. TCRdb reprocessed the public reads (quality trimming at Q25 with fastp, clone calling with MiXCR) and kept in-frame beta chains. Entries are consolidated by CDR3 protein sequence, retaining the most common genes and DNA. None of the V and J calls come from the authors' own analysis; TCRdb made them. This sample holds a few hundred thousand distinct CDR3 sequences; under 25% were observed only once. The ten largest clones capture about a sixth of the sample.

This clonotype was found a few times. This clone's antigen is unknown. The sample holds no much larger clone one base away, and base qualities are not on file. What the authors observed across the whole study: According to the report, matched synovial fluid samples from ankylosing spondylitis patients were significantly enriched for the disease-linked clones. A CD8+ phenotype was shown by the disease-linked clones, which were found at relatively low frequencies in peripheral blood. Blood from ankylosing spondylitis patients appeared to be characterized by a TCR beta motif made up of under ten highly homologous amino acid variants. Some of the motif variants had been reported before in the synovial fluid and blood of reactive arthritis patients, a finding that suggests common disease-initiation mechanisms.

This chain joins TRBV6-2 or TRBV6-3 to TRBJ1-1, with TRBD1 matching 8 junction bases. This receptor was taken from a male donor with ankylosing spondylitis. Material for sequencing was blood, either unsorted or a sorted T cell fraction (not recorded which). The encoded CDR3 is CAITGQGVNTEAFF. The DNA sequence is as follows: TGTGCCATCACCGGACAGGGAGTGAACACTGAAGCTTTCTTT.